These T cell receptor beta chains were read from a single sample in a study of shared clonotypes between healthy human individuals. Generated by immunoSEQ multiplex PCR, the TCRdb table keeps only in-frame clones and is missing some. The sample has just under 350,000 clones, around four fifths seen once. The material sequenced was memory CD4+ T cells sorted from blood. These receptor sequences come from a man aged 25 to 40 in good health. CDR3s leave out the opening cysteine and the closing phenylalanine or tryptophan. The order of the fields is clone size, J gene, V gene, CDR3 length, CDR3 protein. Clone sizes are given selectively: once, few, many, or a class where the clone is expanded.

few | TRBJ2-3 | TRBV11-2 | 14 | ASSWGPAGVKDTQY
NA | TRBJ2-7 | TRBV9 | 13 | ASSAAVAGSYEQY
few | TRBJ1-1 | TRBV5-1 | 10 | ASSLATGGAF
NA | TRBJ2-1 | TRBV5-1 | 13 | ASSLARTTNNEQF
NA | TRBJ2-1 | TRBV7-3 | 13 | ASSLQGGTYNEQF
once | TRBJ2-1 | TRBV7-4 | 13 | ASSRGQGDVNEQF
NA | TRBJ1-5 | TRBV30 | 13 | AWHPAGISNQPQH
NA | TRBJ2-2 | TRBV10-3 | 14 | AIRSGTPMNTGELF
once | TRBJ2-5 | TRBV4-3 | 13 | ASSPRTGGAETQY
NA | TRBJ2-1 | TRBV5-1 | 13 | ASRPGLDSYNEQF
once | TRBJ2-5 | TRBV7-6 | 15 | ASSLGVWGRGQETQY
NA | TRBJ1-2 | TRBV2 | 10 | ASSGFHYGYT
NA | TRBJ1-2 | TRBV10-3 | 11 | AISTTGNYGYT